One and the same sample provided the 14 T cell receptor beta chains below, sequenced in a study of blood T cell repertoires in COVID-19. The protocol was immunoSEQ multiplex PCR, while the TCRdb copy is restricted to in-frame clones and leaves out a portion. The table records 100,000 to 150,000 clones, more than 75% of them present only once. The sequencing sample was made of peripheral blood. These receptors all stem from a human donor in a cohort sampled during active COVID-19.

This clone was seen a few times. CDR3 in DNA: TGCGCCAGCAGCGGAGGAGGGGCTAACTATGGCTACACCTTC. This sequence encodes CASSGGGANYGYTF. This chain uses TRBV5-1 with TRBJ1-2; D is possibly TRBD1 (5 bases). The CDR3 loop spans 14 amino acids. Germline CDR1 is SGHRS and CDR2 is YFSETQ. V was pared by 4 bases and J by 0 bases, with 10 bases between.

The chain employs TRBV28 and TRBJ2-2; D call uncertain. Germline V gene lookup returns CDR1 MDHEN and CDR2 SYDVKM. There are 14 residues in the CDR3. Between the trimmed V and J ends, which lost 7 bases and 2 bases, there was a span of 11 bases. In DNA form, the CDR3 reads TGTGCCAGCACCTTCACTCCCAACACCGGGGAGCTGTTTTTT. This gives the protein CASTFTPNTGELFF.

This chain uses TRBV29-1 with TRBJ2-7; D remains ambiguous. The V gene lost 7 bases and the J gene lost 3 bases, with 10 bases spanning the gap. The CDR3 has 11 residues. CDR1 is SQVTM and CDR2 is ANQGSEA in the germline V gene. The CDR3 sequence: CSALRNYEQYF. As DNA, the CDR3 is TGCAGCGCCCTGAGAAACTACGAGCAGTACTTC.

This chain uses TRBV24-1 with TRBJ2-5; 8 nucleotides agree with TRBD2. V trimming: 5 bases; J trimming: 4 bases; junction bases outside the gene matches: 2. The germline V gene encodes CDR1 KGHDR and CDR2 SFDVKD. The CDR3 consists of 13 residues. In DNA, the CDR3 is TGTGCCACCAGTGGCGGGAGGAGAGAGACCCAGTACTTC. Its translation is CATSGGRRETQYF.

The V and J genes are TRBV11-2 and TRBJ2-5; 8 bases match TRBD2. Trimming removed 5 bases from V and 7 bases from J; junction bases left unmatched: 12. Germline values: CDR1 SGHAT, CDR2 FQNNGV. The CDR3 has 15 residues. For the CDR3, the DNA is TGTGCCAGCAGCCCTACGGGGGGGAGCGGCGGGACCCAGTACTTC. This translates into CASSPTGGSGGTQYF.

The rearrangement uses TRBV5-5 and TRBJ1-2, with D possibly being TRBD1 (5 bases). Germline values: CDR1 SGHKS, CDR2 YYEKEE (reference sequence). V was trimmed by 3 bases and J by 8 bases, leaving 14 bases between them. This CDR3 has 13 amino acids. The CDR3 region has the DNA TGTGCCAGCAGCTCGCGGGGGAGGGTCGGCTACACCTTC. As protein: CASSSRGRVGYTF.

The chain couples TRBV7-8 to TRBJ1-2; D perhaps matches TRBD1 (6 bases). The CDR3 consists of 15 residues. Germline V gives CDR1 SGHVS, CDR2 FQNEAQ. Trimming stripped 5 bases from V and 5 bases from J, with 18 bases between. CDR3 residues: CASSPGRQVPYGYTF. CDR3 sequence (DNA): TGTGCCAGCAGCCCGGGGCGACAGGTTCCGTATGGCTACACCTTC.

V usage is TRBV5-1 and J usage is TRBJ1-2; tentative D call: TRBD1 (5 bases). The CDR3 sequence is 13 residues long. From germline, CDR1 is SGHRS and CDR2 YFSETQ. Trimming cost V 2 bases and J 4 bases, with 9 bases left between them. CDR3 nucleotides: TGCGCCAGCAGCTTTGACAGAACCTATGGCTACACCTTC. Its translation: CASSFDRTYGYTF. Using reference TRBV5-1 and TRBJ1-2 for the parts outside the CDR3, the full variable domain is KAGVTQTPRYLIKTRGQQVTLSCSPISGHRSVSWYQQTPGQGLQFLFEYFSETQRNKGNFPGRFSGRQFSNSRSEMNVSTLELGDSALYLCASSFDRTYGYTFGSGTRLTVV.

This chain connects TRBV12-3 or TRBV12-4 to TRBJ2-5; D might be TRBD1 (6 bases). CDR3 length: 13 residues. Trimming took off 6 bases at V and 1 base at J, with 9 bases between the two ends. CDR3 protein: CASRGRGQETQYF. CDR3 DNA: TGTGCCAGCAGGGGCAGGGGCCAAGAGACCCAGTACTTC.

This chain joins TRBV6-6 and TRBJ2-7; 7 nucleotides align to TRBD1. Germline V gives CDR1 MNHNY, CDR2 SVGAGI (reference sequence). This CDR3 comprises 14 residues. J was trimmed by 2 bases and V by 8 bases; bases with no gene match: 9. In nucleotides, the CDR3 is TGTGCCAGCTACTCGGGACAGTTAACCTACGAGCAGTACTTC. This translates into CASYSGQLTYEQYF.

The count of this clone is one. This chain links TRBV5-1 with TRBJ2-5; D possibly corresponds to TRBD2 (6 bases). Trimming pared 4 bases from V and 5 bases from J, leaving 18 bases between. CDR3 length: 15 residues. From germline, CDR1 is SGHRS and CDR2 YFSETQ. Written as DNA, the CDR3 is TGCGCCAGCAGCGGCGGGACCGCCCTGGGGGAGACCCAGTACTTC. Protein: CASSGGTALGETQYF.

CDR3 bases: TGTGCCAGTATGGGGTCAGACTACCGGGAGACCCAGTACTTC. Translation gives CASMGSDYRETQYF. This sequence joins TRBV19 and TRBJ2-5, with TRBD2 as a possible D gene (5 bases). The germline V gene encodes CDR1 LNHDA and CDR2 SQIVND (reference sequence). V gave up 7 bases and J gave up 5 bases, with 17 bases separating them. The CDR3 has 14 amino acids.

This clone was seen a few times. The CDR3 sequence is CASSRRLSLAYEQYF. The CDR3 DNA reads as TGTGCCAGCAGCCGAAGACTGTCTCTGGCCTACGAGCAGTACTTC. The chain combines TRBV5-6 with TRBJ2-7; D not resolved. Germline CDR1 reads SGHDT; CDR2 reads YYEEEE. CDR3 size: 15 residues. V lost 4 bases and J 2 bases, leaving 16 bases between the germline ends.

The chain is built from TRBV5-6 and TRBJ1-1, with 8 bases lining up with TRBD1. CDR1 and CDR2 (germline): SGHDT, YYEEEE. This CDR3 spans 14 amino acids. Trimming at V came to 4 bases and at J to 0 bases, leaving 2 bases not matched to a gene. CDR3: CASSRQGLNTEAFF. The CDR3 coding sequence is TGTGCCAGCAGCCGACAGGGGTTGAACACTGAAGCTTTCTTT.